The present T cell receptor (beta chain) was sequenced within a study of control samples from healthy donors and cancer patients. This CDR3 is 11 amino acids long. The ends lost 5 bases at V and 11 bases at J; junction bases unmatched: 7. The V gene's germline CDR1 is GTSNPN and CDR2 SVGIG (reference sequence). Clones were sequenced by immunoSEQ multiplex PCR, and TCRdb holds only the in-frame ones, with some missing. The sample lists about 110,000 clones; about 89% were seen once. J is TRBJ1-1 and V is TRBV30; 8 bases are a match to TRBD1. Input material: blood. The source is a woman aged 45-59 years in good health. CDR3 DNA sequence: TGTGCCTGGTATCAGGGGGCAGGGGCTTTCTTT. This encodes CAWYQGAGAFF.